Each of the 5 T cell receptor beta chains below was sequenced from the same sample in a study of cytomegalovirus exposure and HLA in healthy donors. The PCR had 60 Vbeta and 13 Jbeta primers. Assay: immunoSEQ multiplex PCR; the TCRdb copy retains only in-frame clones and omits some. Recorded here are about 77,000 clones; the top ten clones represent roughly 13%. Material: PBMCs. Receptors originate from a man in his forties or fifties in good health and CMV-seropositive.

The CDR3 DNA is TGTGCCAGCAGTCCCTCCAGACAGGCGAACACCGGGGAGCTGTTTTTT. It is translated as CASSPSRQANTGELFF. This chain joins TRBV28 and TRBJ2-2, with D possibly matching TRBD1 (6 bases). Germline lookup yields CDR1 MDHEN and CDR2 SYDVKM. The V end lost 5 bases, the J end lost 0 bases, and 13 bases lay between the germline ends. This CDR3 region has 16 residues.

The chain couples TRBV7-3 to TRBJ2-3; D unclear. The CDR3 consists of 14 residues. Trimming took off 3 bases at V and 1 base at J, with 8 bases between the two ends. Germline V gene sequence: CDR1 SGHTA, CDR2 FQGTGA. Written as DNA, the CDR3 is TGTGCCAGCAGCTTCTCCCCGGGCACAGATACGCAGTATTTT. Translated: CASSFSPGTDTQYF.

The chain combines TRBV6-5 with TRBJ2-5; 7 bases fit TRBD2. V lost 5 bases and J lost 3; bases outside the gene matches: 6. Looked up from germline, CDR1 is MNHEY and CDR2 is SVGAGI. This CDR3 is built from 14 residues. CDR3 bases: TGTGCCAGCAGTACGGCTCGGGGGGAAGAGACCCAGTACTTC. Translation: CASSTARGEETQYF.

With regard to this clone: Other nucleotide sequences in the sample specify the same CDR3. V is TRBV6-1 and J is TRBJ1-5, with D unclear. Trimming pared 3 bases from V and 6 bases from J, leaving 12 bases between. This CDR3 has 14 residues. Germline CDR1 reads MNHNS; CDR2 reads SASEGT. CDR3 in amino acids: CASSDSQAGQPQHF. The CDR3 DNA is TGTGCCAGCAGTGATTCGCAGGCAGGTCAGCCCCAGCATTTT.

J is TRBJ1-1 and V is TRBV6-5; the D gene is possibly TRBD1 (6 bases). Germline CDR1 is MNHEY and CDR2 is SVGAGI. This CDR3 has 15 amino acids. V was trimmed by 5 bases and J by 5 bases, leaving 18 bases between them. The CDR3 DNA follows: TGTGCCAGCAGTCCTTTCCAGGGGCTGCGGACTGAAGCTTTCTTT. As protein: CASSPFQGLRTEAFF.